Each of the 14 T cell receptor beta chains below was sequenced from the same sample in a study of T cell changes during pregnancy in multiple sclerosis. Produced via immunoSEQ multiplex PCR; TCRdb's table is partial and in-frame only. The table lists about 39,000 clones, around 94% of them singletons. The sequenced sample was peripheral blood, obtained in the third trimester of pregnancy. Receptor source: a female donor with multiple sclerosis, enrolled in a pregnancy study.

The chain is built from TRBV5-6 and TRBJ1-4; D not resolved. Germline CDR1 reads SGHDT; CDR2 reads YYEEEE. Trimming pared 4 bases from V and 5 bases from J, leaving 18 bases between. The CDR3 has 16 residues. CDR3 DNA: TGTGCCAGCAGCGGCCCCCCCGGGTCGCTAAATGAAAAACTGTTTTTT. Its protein is CASSGPPGSLNEKLFF.

The rearrangement links TRBV19 to TRBJ2-2; a possible D gene is TRBD1 (6 bases). Trimming pared 7 bases from V and 2 bases from J, leaving 14 bases between. CDR3 length equals 15 residues. Germline CDR1 is LNHDA and CDR2 is SQIVND (reference sequence). CDR3 bases: TGTGCCAGTACCGGACAGCCCCAAAACACCGGGGAGCTGTTTTTT. This codes for CASTGQPQNTGELFF.

The chain carries TRBV7-2 and TRBJ1-2; no definite D call. This CDR3 has 15 amino acids. V gave up 5 bases and J gave up 2 bases, with 15 bases separating them. The germline V gene has CDR1 SGHTA and CDR2 FQGNSA. Here the CDR3 reads CASSPLGGQNYGYTF. CDR3 bases: TGTGCCAGCAGCCCGCTAGGAGGGCAGAACTATGGCTACACCTTC. The complete variable domain, with remaining parts taken from reference TRBV7-2 and TRBJ1-2, reads GAGVSQSPSNKVTEKGKDVELRCDPISGHTALYWYRQSLGQGLEFLIYFQGNSAPDKSGLPSDRFSAERTGGSVSTLTIQRTQQEDSAVYLCASSPLGGQNYGYTFGSGTRLTVV.

V gene TRBV28 combines with J gene TRBJ2-1, with 10 nucleotides matching TRBD2. J lost 2 bases, V lost 2 bases, and 0 bases had no gene match. This CDR3 is 15 amino acids long. Per the germline V gene, CDR1 is MDHEN and CDR2 is SYDVKM. CDR3 protein: CASSLLAGAYNEQFF. CDR3 sequence (DNA): TGTGCCAGCAGTTTACTAGCGGGAGCCTACAATGAGCAGTTCTTC.

The chain has TRBV19 and TRBJ1-4; D is uncertain. The germline V gene has CDR1 LNHDA and CDR2 SQIVND (reference sequence). V shed 9 bases and J shed 2 bases, with 13 bases lying between them. This CDR3 comprises 14 residues. The CDR3 is CASRQPGTNEKLFF. In DNA form, the CDR3 reads TGTGCCAGCCGTCAGCCGGGGACTAATGAAAAACTGTTTTTT. The full variable domain, its missing parts supplied by reference TRBV19 and TRBJ1-4, is DGGITQSPKYLFRKEGQNVTLSCEQNLNHDAMYWYRQDPGQGLRLIYYSQIVNDFQKGDIAEGYSVSREKKESFPLTVTSAQKNPTAFYLCASRQPGTNEKLFFGSGTQLSVL.

The chain couples TRBV20-1 to TRBJ2-7; no firm D call. The CDR3 is 11 residues long. Germline CDR1 is DFQATT and CDR2 is SNEGSKA (reference sequence). V lost 6 bases to trimming and J lost 7 bases, with 13 bases between them. CDR3 DNA sequence: TGCAGTGCCCGCCGCGTTGAAGAGCAGTACTTC. This gives the protein CSARRVEEQYF.

V is TRBV10-3 and J is TRBJ1-3; tentative D call: TRBD1 (5 bases). The CDR3 loop spans 18 amino acids. The V end lost 3 bases, the J end lost 0 bases, and 18 bases lay between the germline ends. Germline V gene data show CDR1 as ENHRY and CDR2 as SYGVKD. CDR3: CAISDPLEGLSSGNTIYF. CDR3 nucleotides: TGTGCCATCAGTGACCCACTCGAGGGACTGTCCTCTGGAAACACCATATATTTT.

The V gene is TRBV7-3, the J gene TRBJ2-2; D is ambiguous. V was pared by 3 bases and J by 1 base, with 12 bases between. Looked up from germline, CDR1 is SGHTA and CDR2 is FQGTGA. The CDR3 contains 16 residues. CDR3 nucleotide sequence: TGTGCCAGCAGCTTCCAGCCGACTGGGAACACCGGGGAGCTGTTTTTT. The encoded protein is CASSFQPTGNTGELFF.

The chain is built from TRBV14 and TRBJ2-7, with D possibly matching TRBD1 (7 bases). Germline CDR1 is SGHDN and CDR2 is FVKESK. The V and J ends lost 4 bases and 2 bases respectively, with 15 bases between them. The CDR3 is 15 amino acids. CDR3 loop: CASSPGRTGPYEQYF. The CDR3 DNA is TGTGCCAGCAGCCCGGGGAGGACAGGACCCTACGAGCAGTACTTC. The whole variable domain, filled in from reference TRBV14 and TRBJ2-7, reads EAGVTQFPSHSVIEKGQTVTLRCDPISGHDNLYWYRRVMGKEIKFLLHFVKESKQDESGMPNNRFLAERTGGTYSTLKVQPAELEDSGVYFCASSPGRTGPYEQYFGPGTRLTVT.

The rearrangement joins TRBV5-1 to TRBJ2-7; 7 nucleotides line up with TRBD1. V trimming: 4 bases; J trimming: 5 bases; junction bases outside the gene matches: 9. Germline V gene lookup returns CDR1 SGHRS and CDR2 YFSETQ. This CDR3 comprises 14 residues. CDR3 bases: TGCGCCAGCAGCCTAGGGACAGACGGGGACGAGCAGTACTTC. Protein product: CASSLGTDGDEQYF.

The J gene is TRBJ2-7, the V gene TRBV7-5; the table's D call, TRBD2, has no DNA check behind it. TRBV7-5 is flagged as a pseudogene. The CDR3 extends over 9 amino acids. This chain's CDR3 is CARKEAPNF. As DNA, the CDR3 is TGTGCCAGAAAAGAGGCCCCCAACTTC.

V gene TRBV25-1 combines with J gene TRBJ2-5; 7 bases line up with TRBD2. In germline, CDR1 is MGHDK, CDR2 SYGVNS. The CDR3 contains 16 residues. After removal of 1 base from V and 2 bases from J, the junction contained 7 bases not matched to a gene. The CDR3 DNA follows: TGTGCCAGCAGTGAATTCGCGGGAGTAAGGCAAGAGACCCAGTACTTC. It yields the protein CASSEFAGVRQETQYF.

This clone was recorded only once. The chain employs TRBV28 and TRBJ2-1; 7 bases match TRBD2. Germline CDR1 and CDR2: MDHEN and SYDVKM. The trim removed 2 bases at V and 4 bases at J, leaving 11 bases unmatched. The CDR3 runs to 17 residues. CDR3 residues: CASSLAGVGEHYNEQFF. The CDR3 DNA reads TGTGCCAGCAGTTTAGCGGGAGTAGGGGAACATTACAATGAGCAGTTCTTC.

The gene calls are TRBV5-6 and TRBJ1-1; the match to TRBD1 covers 8 bases. The CDR3 covers 16 residues. The V gene's germline CDR1 is SGHDT and CDR2 YYEEEE. With V trimmed by 0 bases and J by 0 bases, 4 bases remained unmatched. The CDR3 coding sequence is TGTGCCAGCAGCTTGGGGGACAGGTTATTGAACACTGAAGCTTTCTTT. Amino acids: CASSLGDRLLNTEAFF.